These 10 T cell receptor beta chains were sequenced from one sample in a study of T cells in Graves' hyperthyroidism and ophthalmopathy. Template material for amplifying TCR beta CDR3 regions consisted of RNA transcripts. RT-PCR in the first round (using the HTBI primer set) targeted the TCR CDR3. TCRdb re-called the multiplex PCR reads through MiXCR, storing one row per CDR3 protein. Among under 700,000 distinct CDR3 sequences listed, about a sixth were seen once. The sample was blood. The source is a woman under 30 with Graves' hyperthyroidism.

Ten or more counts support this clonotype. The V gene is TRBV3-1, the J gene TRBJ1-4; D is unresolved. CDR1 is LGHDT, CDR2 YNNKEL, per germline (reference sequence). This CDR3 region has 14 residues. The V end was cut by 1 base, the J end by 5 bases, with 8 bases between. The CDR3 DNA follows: TGTGCCAGCAGCCAAGGGGCCCGAAATGAAAAACTGTTTTTT. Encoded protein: CASSQGARNEKLFF.

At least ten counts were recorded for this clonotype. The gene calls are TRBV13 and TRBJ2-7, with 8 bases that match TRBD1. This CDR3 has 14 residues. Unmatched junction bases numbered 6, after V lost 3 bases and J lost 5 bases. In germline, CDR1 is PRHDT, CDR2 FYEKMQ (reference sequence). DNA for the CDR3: TGTGCCAGCAGCTTTCAGGGGGCGCACAACGAGCAGTACTTC. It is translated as CASSFQGAHNEQYF.

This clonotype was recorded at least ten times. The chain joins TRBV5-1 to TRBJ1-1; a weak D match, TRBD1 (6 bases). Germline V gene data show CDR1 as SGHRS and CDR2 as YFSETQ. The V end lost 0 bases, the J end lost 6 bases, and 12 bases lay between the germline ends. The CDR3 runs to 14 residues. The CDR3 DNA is TGCGCCAGCAGCTTGGGGCAGGGGAGGCCTGAAGCTTTCTTT. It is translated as CASSLGQGRPEAFF. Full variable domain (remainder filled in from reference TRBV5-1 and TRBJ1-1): KAGVTQTPRYLIKTRGQQVTLSCSPISGHRSVSWYQQTPGQGLQFLFEYFSETQRNKGNFPGRFSGRQFSNSRSEMNVSTLELGDSALYLCASSLGQGRPEAFFGQGTRLTVV.

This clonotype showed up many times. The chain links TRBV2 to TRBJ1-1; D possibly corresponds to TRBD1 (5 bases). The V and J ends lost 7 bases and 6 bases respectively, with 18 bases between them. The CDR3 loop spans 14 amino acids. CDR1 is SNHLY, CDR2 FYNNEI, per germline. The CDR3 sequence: CASIPTVESSEAFF. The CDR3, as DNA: TGTGCCAGCATCCCGACAGTAGAGAGCTCTGAAGCTTTCTTT.

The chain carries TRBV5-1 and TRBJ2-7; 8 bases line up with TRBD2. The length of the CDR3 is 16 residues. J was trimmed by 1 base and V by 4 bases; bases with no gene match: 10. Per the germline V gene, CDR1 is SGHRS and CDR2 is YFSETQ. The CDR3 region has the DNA TGCGCCAGCAGCCTGGATGGGGGCGGGAGGTCCTACGAGCAGTACTTC. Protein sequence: CASSLDGGGRSYEQYF.

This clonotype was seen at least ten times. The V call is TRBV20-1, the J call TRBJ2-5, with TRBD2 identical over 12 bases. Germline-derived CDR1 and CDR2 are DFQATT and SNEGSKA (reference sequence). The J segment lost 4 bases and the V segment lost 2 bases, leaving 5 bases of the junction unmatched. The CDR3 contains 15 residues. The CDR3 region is CSARLAGGPRETQYF. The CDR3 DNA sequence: TGCAGTGCTAGACTAGCGGGAGGGCCACGAGAGACCCAGTACTTC.

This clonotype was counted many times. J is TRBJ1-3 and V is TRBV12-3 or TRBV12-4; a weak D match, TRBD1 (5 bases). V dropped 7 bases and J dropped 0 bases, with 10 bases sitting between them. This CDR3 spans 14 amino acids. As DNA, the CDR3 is TGTGCCAGCAACAGGATCCTCTCTGGAAACACCATATATTTT. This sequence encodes CASNRILSGNTIYF.

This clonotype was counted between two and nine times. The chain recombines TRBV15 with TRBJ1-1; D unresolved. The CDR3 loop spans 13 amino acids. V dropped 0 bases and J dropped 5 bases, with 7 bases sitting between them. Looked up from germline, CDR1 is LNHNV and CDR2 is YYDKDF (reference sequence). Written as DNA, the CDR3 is TGTGCCACCAGCAGAGATCTGGGGACTGAAGCTTTCTTT. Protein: CATSRDLGTEAFF.

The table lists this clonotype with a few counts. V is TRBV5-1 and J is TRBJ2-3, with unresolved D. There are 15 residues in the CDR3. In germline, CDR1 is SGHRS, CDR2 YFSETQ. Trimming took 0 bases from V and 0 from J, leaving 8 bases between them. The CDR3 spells CASSLVAASTDTQYF. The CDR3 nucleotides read TGCGCCAGCAGCTTGGTGGCAGCTAGCACAGATACGCAGTATTTT.

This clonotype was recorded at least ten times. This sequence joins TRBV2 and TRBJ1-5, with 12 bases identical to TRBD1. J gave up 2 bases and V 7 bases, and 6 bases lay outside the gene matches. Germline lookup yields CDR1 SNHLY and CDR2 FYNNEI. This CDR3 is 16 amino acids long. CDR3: CASTGQGAGGNQPQHF. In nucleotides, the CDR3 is TGTGCCAGCACGGGACAGGGGGCAGGTGGCAATCAGCCCCAGCATTTT.